This T cell receptor (beta chain) was recovered during a study of regulatory T cells in long-lasting Graves disease. Trimming shortened V by 7 bases and J by 0 bases, and 14 bases separated the two germline ends. Germline CDR1 reads SNHLY; CDR2 reads FYNNEI. The CDR3 contains 15 residues. Time point in this sample: persistent/refractory GD, antithyroid drugs over 5 years with positive TRAb. Isolated PBMC RNA provided the starting material for the TCR library. Per American Thyroid Association guidelines, Graves' disease was diagnosed. According to the study, TCR beta libraries were built with iRepertoire HTBI primers and CDR3-region Arm-PCR. TCRdb analysed the multiplex PCR reads with MiXCR anew, one entry per CDR3 protein. This table holds approximately 400,000 distinct CDR3 sequences, about 20% found once. Broader study findings: Reduced TCR diversity was observed in persistent Graves' patients versus newly diagnosed patients. Newly diagnosed patients shared 850 to 1,000 public clonotypes; persistent patients shared 2,500 to 3,000. Persistent disease was associated with favored TRBV28 usage and with favored use of TRBJ1-2 and TRBJ2-5.

This clonotype was seen many times. The target antigen is unknown. The origin of this receptor is a female donor with Graves disease. Specimen: peripheral blood mononuclear cells (PBMCs), collected when the disease was refractory, from a patient treated with antithyroid drugs. The genes are TRBV2 and TRBJ2-3; D might be TRBD1 or TRBD2, each matching 5 bases. CDR3 sequence (DNA): TGTGCCAGCATGCGGGCCAGGGCAAGCACAGATACGCAGTATTTT. Translated: CASMRARASTDTQYF.